Shown below are 24 T cell receptor beta chains from a single sample sequenced in a study of shared clonotypes between healthy human individuals. Repertoires were generated with immunoSEQ multiplex PCR, while TCRdb's copy carries only in-frame clones and drops some. The repertoire includes 450,000 to 550,000 clones, around 79% of them detected once, and over 10% sits in the top ten. Input material: PBMCs. The receptors originated from a woman aged 40 to 50 in good health. Some clones in this sample may be carry-over from other donors' samples.

The V call is TRBV7-8, the J call TRBJ2-3; 8 bases map to TRBD2. The germline CDR1 and CDR2 sequences are SGHVS and FQNEAQ. Trimming took 4 bases from V and 2 from J; bases not matched to a gene: 20. The CDR3 is 20 amino acids. The CDR3 DNA follows: TGTGCCAGCAGCTACCGTCCGGCACCGGGACTAGGTGGTCACACAGATACGCAGTATTTT. Amino acid sequence: CASSYRPAPGLGGHTDTQYF.

A remark on this clone: The sample carries other DNA sequences with the same CDR3. The chain employs TRBV6-5 and TRBJ1-1, with D possibly being TRBD1 (6 bases). The V and J ends lost 0 bases and 5 bases respectively, with 7 bases between them. Germline V gives CDR1 MNHEY, CDR2 SVGAGI. The CDR3 covers 13 residues. The CDR3 sequence: CASSYSGQTEAFF. In nucleotides, the CDR3 is TGTGCCAGCAGTTACTCGGGACAAACTGAAGCTTTCTTT.

This clone occurred a few times. The chain couples TRBV7-9 to TRBJ1-2; D not resolved. Germline-derived CDR1 and CDR2 are SEHNR and FQNEAQ (reference sequence). The length of the CDR3 is 13 residues. Trimming cost V 6 bases and J 4 bases, with 12 bases left between them. The CDR3 loop reads CASRDAVLYGYTF. CDR3 sequence (DNA): TGTGCCAGCAGGGACGCGGTACTCTATGGCTACACCTTC. The full variable domain, rest sourced from reference TRBV7-9 and TRBJ1-2, is DTGVSQNPRHKITKRGQNVTFRCDPISEHNRLYWYRQTLGQGPEFLTYFQNEAQLEKSRLLSDRFSAERPKGSFSTLEIQRTEQGDSAMYLCASRDAVLYGYTFGSGTRLTVV.

The chain has TRBV7-9 and TRBJ2-7; no definite D call. Germline CDR1 and CDR2: SEHNR and FQNEAQ (reference sequence). Trimming stripped 2 bases from V and 4 bases from J, with 15 bases between. The CDR3 loop spans 15 amino acids. The CDR3 region is CASSLINFGSYEQYF. The CDR3 region has the DNA TGTGCCAGCAGCTTAATCAACTTTGGGTCTTACGAGCAGTACTTC.

This clone was seen a handful of times. The CDR3 bases are TGTGCCAGCAGCTTTTTTGGCGATGGAAACACCATATATTTT. This gives the protein CASSFFGDGNTIYF. This chain uses TRBV7-9 with TRBJ1-3; D ambiguous. The CDR3 is made up of 14 amino acids. CDR1 is SEHNR, CDR2 FQNEAQ, per germline (reference sequence). Between the trimmed V and J ends, which lost 3 bases and 3 bases, there was a span of 9 bases. The entire variable domain, with the rest obtained from reference TRBV7-9 and TRBJ1-3, is as follows: DTGVSQNPRHKITKRGQNVTFRCDPISEHNRLYWYRQTLGQGPEFLTYFQNEAQLEKSRLLSDRFSAERPKGSFSTLEIQRTEQGDSAMYLCASSFFGDGNTIYFGEGSWLTVV.

The chain uses TRBV19 and TRBJ1-3; D not resolved. The CDR3 is 13 amino acids. V was cut by 7 bases and J by 3 bases, with 10 bases left in between. Per the germline V gene, CDR1 is LNHDA and CDR2 is SQIVND (reference sequence). CDR3: CASTEGYGNTIYF. DNA of the CDR3: TGTGCCAGTACAGAGGGCTATGGAAACACCATATATTTT. Full variable domain (missing parts from reference TRBV19 and TRBJ1-3): DGGITQSPKYLFRKEGQNVTLSCEQNLNHDAMYWYRQDPGQGLRLIYYSQIVNDFQKGDIAEGYSVSREKKESFPLTVTSAQKNPTAFYLCASTEGYGNTIYFGEGSWLTVV.

The table lists this clone with many counts. The CDR3 nucleotides are TGTGCTAGTGGTTTGCCACCCCTGAAAGTAAGCCTCTCTGGAAACACCATATATTTT. It specifies CASGLPPLKVSLSGNTIYF. This chain joins TRBV12-5 and TRBJ1-3, with D hard to call. Between the trimmed V and J ends, which lost 2 bases and 0 bases, there was a span of 20 bases. The CDR3 is made up of 19 amino acids. Per germline, CDR1 LGHNT and CDR2 FRNRAP.

V gene TRBV5-6 combines with J gene TRBJ2-7, with no clear D. The germline gives CDR1 SGHDT, CDR2 YYEEEE. CDR3 size: 14 residues. The V gene lost 2 bases and the J gene lost 7 bases, with 16 bases spanning the gap. The CDR3 sequence: CASSFGRPIREQYF. The CDR3, as DNA: TGTGCCAGCAGCTTCGGCCGCCCGATAAGGGAGCAGTACTTC.

A note on this clone: This specimen includes other DNA sequences encoding the same CDR3. The chain carries TRBV25-1 and TRBJ2-5, with TRBD2 identical over 12 bases. Germline-derived CDR1 and CDR2 are MGHDK and SYGVNS. After removal of 5 bases from V and 5 bases from J, the junction contained 6 bases not matched to a gene. The CDR3 is 15 residues long. CDR3 amino acids: CASSRSLAGGETQYF. For the CDR3, the DNA is TGTGCCAGCAGTCGGTCACTAGCGGGGGGTGAGACCCAGTACTTC.

V gene TRBV7-9 combines with J gene TRBJ2-3, with D tentatively TRBD2 (6 bases). CDR3 length: 15 residues. Germline CDR1 reads SEHNR; CDR2 reads FQNEAQ (reference sequence). Trimming shortened V by 5 bases and J by 3 bases, and 15 bases separated the two germline ends. In DNA form, the CDR3 reads TGTGCCAGCAGCCCGATTGGGACTCCTACAGATACGCAGTATTTT. It is translated as CASSPIGTPTDTQYF.

The CDR3 region has the DNA TGTGCCAGCAGTTCCCCCGGGGAAACTAATGAAAAACTGTTTTTT. It is translated as CASSSPGETNEKLFF. The rearrangement joins TRBV6-5 to TRBJ1-4, with D unclear. The germline CDR1 and CDR2 sequences are MNHEY and SVGAGI. The CDR3 consists of 15 residues. The germline V and J ends were trimmed by 4 bases and 1 base, with 10 bases remaining between them.

The chain has TRBV27 and TRBJ1-1, with a weak D call TRBD1 (6 bases). Between the trimmed V and J ends, which lost 5 bases and 2 bases, there was a span of 12 bases. Germline V gene lookup returns CDR1 MNHEY and CDR2 SMNVEV (reference sequence). The CDR3 has 14 residues. This CDR3 reads CASSIIQGNTEAFF. In nucleotides, the CDR3 is TGTGCCAGCAGTATTATACAGGGTAACACTGAAGCTTTCTTT.

J is TRBJ2-3 and V is TRBV5-1; TRBD1 aligns across 7 bases. CDR1 and CDR2 (germline): SGHRS, YFSETQ. This CDR3 contains 14 residues. The ends lost 2 bases at V and 2 bases at J; junction bases unmatched: 2. Here the CDR3 reads CASSFGQATDTQYF. The CDR3 nucleotides read TGCGCCAGCAGCTTTGGACAGGCCACAGATACGCAGTATTTT.

The rearrangement uses TRBV4-1 and TRBJ1-6, with D possibly TRBD1 on 6 matching bases. Germline loops: CDR1 MGHRA, CDR2 YSYEKL. CDR3 length equals 15 residues. The V end was cut by 1 base, the J end by 7 bases, with 11 bases between. The CDR3 loop reads CASSQVQGANSPLHF. The CDR3 DNA is TGCGCCAGCAGCCAAGTACAGGGAGCAAATTCACCCCTCCACTTT.

The chain recombines TRBV25-1 with TRBJ1-5; D is unresolved. The CDR3 has 12 amino acids. With 3 bases removed from V and 6 bases from J, the gap between germline ends came to 6 bases. Germline values: CDR1 MGHDK, CDR2 SYGVNS. The CDR3 sequence is CASSDGSQPQHF. CDR3 nucleotides: TGTGCCAGCAGTGATGGGAGTCAGCCCCAGCATTTT.

This rearrangement joins TRBV18 to TRBJ1-3; 12 bases are a match to TRBD1. The CDR3 consists of 17 residues. Germline assignment: CDR1 KGHSH and CDR2 LQKENI. J gave up 4 bases and V 5 bases, and 9 bases lay outside the gene matches. The CDR3 protein is CASSSIPGQGAGNTIYF. As DNA, the CDR3 is TGTGCCAGCTCATCGATACCGGGACAGGGGGCAGGAAACACCATATATTTT.

The chain combines TRBV7-3 with TRBJ2-7; D is perhaps TRBD2 (6 bases). CDR1 SGHTA and CDR2 FQGTGA come from the germline V gene. Trimming shortened V by 1 base and J by 8 bases, and 15 bases separated the two germline ends. The CDR3 sequence is 14 residues long. The CDR3 region has the DNA TGTGCCAGCAGCTTAAATAGGGCTAGCGAGCAGCAGTACTTC. Its protein product is CASSLNRASEQQYF.

V and J are TRBV10-2 and TRBJ2-1; the D gene is possibly TRBD2 (5 bases). Germline V CDR1 and CDR2: WSHSY, SAAADI. V gave up 7 bases and J gave up 4 bases, with 11 bases separating them. This CDR3 region has 13 residues. The CDR3 sequence: CASNAGNYNEQFF. The CDR3 coding sequence is TGCGCCAGCAATGCCGGGAATTACAATGAGCAGTTCTTC.

The chain joins TRBV28 to TRBJ1-5; D is perhaps TRBD1 (5 bases). Germline CDR1 MDHEN, CDR2 SYDVKM. The CDR3 spans 15 residues. With 6 bases removed from V and 2 bases from J, the gap between germline ends came to 14 bases. The CDR3 spells CASRRDRGGNQPQHF. The CDR3 DNA follows: TGTGCCAGCAGAAGGGACCGGGGTGGCAATCAGCCCCAGCATTTT.

V is TRBV4-2 and J is TRBJ2-7; 7 nucleotides match TRBD2. Germline V lookup: CDR1 LGHNA, CDR2 YNFKEQ. V shed 1 base, J shed 2 bases, and the junction held 5 bases outside the gene matches. The CDR3 contains 15 residues. This chain's CDR3 is CASSQGLADAYEQYF. The DNA for the CDR3 is TGTGCCAGCAGCCAAGGACTAGCCGACGCCTACGAGCAGTACTTC.

The J gene is TRBJ1-1, the V gene TRBV6-1; the match to TRBD1 covers 7 bases. V dropped 7 bases and J dropped 0; count of bases not matched to a gene: 8. Germline CDR1 MNHNS, CDR2 SASEGT. CDR3 length equals 15 residues. CDR3 in DNA: TGTGCCAGCACCACCCGGGGACAGATGAACACTGAAGCTTTCTTT. Residues: CASTTRGQMNTEAFF.

J is TRBJ2-5 and V is TRBV4-2; D is uncertain. The CDR3 is 15 amino acids. CDR1 is LGHNA, CDR2 YNFKEQ, per germline. Trimming pared 1 base from V and 2 bases from J, leaving 11 bases between. For the CDR3, the DNA is TGTGCCAGCAGCCAAGGATCGGAAAGACAAGAGACCCAGTACTTC. Amino acid sequence: CASSQGSERQETQYF.

This sequence joins TRBV6-5 and TRBJ2-5, with 9 bases aligning to TRBD2. The CDR3 sequence is 15 residues long. Germline lookup yields CDR1 MNHEY and CDR2 SVGAGI. Unmatched junction bases numbered 7, after V lost 6 bases and J lost 2 bases. The DNA for the CDR3 is TGTGCCAGCAGCGCGGGACTAGCCTTTCAAGAGACCCAGTACTTC. Its protein product is CASSAGLAFQETQYF.

This chain links TRBV27 with TRBJ2-5; D not certain. Germline V gene data show CDR1 as MNHEY and CDR2 as SMNVEV (reference sequence). Trimming stripped 6 bases from V and 0 bases from J, with 14 bases between. CDR3 length: 15 amino acids. CDR3 coding DNA: TGTGCCAGCAGACGCGCCCTAGAGTACCAAGAGACCCAGTACTTC. It encodes CASRRALEYQETQYF.